This T cell receptor (beta chain) originates from a study of Ad26.COV2.S vaccination and SARS-CoV-2 variants. Documented treatment: roughly 19 received Ad26.COV2.S at low or high dose, single or two shots; 5 received placebo; per-sample allocation not given. Specimen acquisition occurred on day 63 following the initial vaccine or placebo injection. Participants' vaccine, an Ad26 vector, delivered Wuhan-strain SARS-CoV-2 spike. Using immunoSEQ multiplex PCR, the repertoire was profiled, and TCRdb retains in-frame clones only, with some absent. The sample yields nearly 400,000 clones, around 89% seen once. The CDR3 extends over 15 amino acids. Unmatched junction bases numbered 5, after V lost 1 base and J lost 3 bases. Germline CDR1 and CDR2: MDHEN and SYDVKM.

The receptor was derived from a person between 18 and 65 years old who received the Ad26.COV2.S COVID-19 vaccine or a placebo. The rearrangement links TRBV28 to TRBJ2-7; 8 bases map to TRBD2. The input for sequencing was peripheral blood, taken in a trial of Ad26.COV2.S vaccine versus placebo. The CDR3 reads CASSLSSGQFYEQYF. The DNA for the CDR3 is TGTGCCAGCAGTTTATCTAGCGGGCAATTCTACGAGCAGTACTTC.